The next 22 T cell receptor beta chains were all read from a single sample in a study of pediatric ulcerative colitis. Data came from immunoSEQ multiplex PCR; TCRdb stores just in-frame clones and leaves some out. The sample consists of about 32,000 clones, 82% of them appearing once. Sequenced material: blood. The origin of the receptors is a boy between 10 and 17 years old with severe ulcerative colitis.

The rearrangement links TRBV6-1 to TRBJ2-1, with D maybe TRBD1 (6 bases). V was clipped by 3 bases and J by 11 bases, with 26 bases between them. The CDR3 has 17 residues. In germline, CDR1 is MNHNS, CDR2 SASEGT. CDR3 sequence: CASSDWYRAPLTGKQFF. The CDR3 DNA follows: TGTGCCAGCAGTGACTGGTACAGGGCCCCTCTGACCGGTAAGCAGTTCTTC.

The rearrangement uses TRBV27 and TRBJ1-6; maybe TRBD1 (5 bases). CDR3 length equals 14 residues. The V gene lost 8 bases and the J gene lost 8 bases, with 16 bases spanning the gap. Germline lookup yields CDR1 MNHEY and CDR2 SMNVEV (reference sequence). CDR3 in DNA: TGTGCCAGCGGGGGGGGAGCCAGATATTCACCCCTCCACTTT. This sequence encodes CASGGGARYSPLHF.

The gene calls are TRBV6-1 and TRBJ1-2; D is possibly TRBD1 (6 bases). V lost 2 bases and J 7 bases, leaving 14 bases between the germline ends. The V gene's germline CDR1 is MNHNS and CDR2 SASEGT. The CDR3 totals 14 residues. CDR3 sequence (DNA): TGTGCCAGCAGTGAATCTGAGGGGGAGTTTGGCTACACCTTC. This gives the protein CASSESEGEFGYTF.

The rearrangement links TRBV5-4 to TRBJ2-1, with D hard to call. The CDR3 is 11 residues long. The V end was cut by 3 bases, the J end by 6 bases, with 4 bases between. Germline loops: CDR1 SGHNT, CDR2 YYREEE (reference sequence). The CDR3 DNA reads TGTGCCAGCAGCTGGGGCAATGAGCAGTTCTTC. Protein sequence: CASSWGNEQFF.

This clone was seen only once. The chain combines TRBV2 with TRBJ1-2, with D hard to call. CDR3 length: 12 amino acids. V was cut by 8 bases and J by 8 bases, with 15 bases left in between. The germline CDR1 and CDR2 sequences are SNHLY and FYNNEI. The CDR3 spells CASGRELGGYTF. The DNA of the CDR3 is TGTGCCAGCGGACGGGAGCTAGGGGGCTACACCTTC.

The CDR3 nucleotides read TGCGCCAGCAGGCAGAGTACCTACAATGAGCAGTTCTTC. Its translation: CASRQSTYNEQFF. The genes are TRBV5-1 and TRBJ2-1; D gene unclear. Trimming shortened V by 5 bases and J by 2 bases, and 8 bases separated the two germline ends. Germline CDR1 and CDR2: SGHRS and YFSETQ. The CDR3 is 13 residues long. The full variable domain, its missing parts supplied by reference TRBV5-1 and TRBJ2-1, is KAGVTQTPRYLIKTRGQQVTLSCSPISGHRSVSWYQQTPGQGLQFLFEYFSETQRNKGNFPGRFSGRQFSNSRSEMNVSTLELGDSALYLCASRQSTYNEQFFGPGTRLTVL.

This clone was seen a single time. The genes are TRBV18 and TRBJ2-2; 8 bases match TRBD2. Germline CDR1 KGHSH, CDR2 LQKENI. V lost 2 bases and J lost 5; bases outside the gene matches: 10. This CDR3 comprises 17 residues. CDR3 amino acids: CASSPTSGTRNTGELFF. CDR3 sequence (DNA): TGTGCCAGCTCACCAACTTCCGGGACTAGGAATACCGGGGAGCTGTTTTTT.

This clone showed up just once. The chain carries TRBV5-4 and TRBJ2-5; D is perhaps TRBD2 (5 bases). CDR1 SGHNT and CDR2 YYREEE come from the germline V gene (reference sequence). V lost 3 bases to trimming and J lost 4 bases, with 13 bases between them. The CDR3 contains 14 residues. Here the CDR3 reads CASSSAMAGETQYF. The CDR3 DNA is TGTGCCAGCAGCTCGGCGATGGCGGGAGAGACCCAGTACTTC.

The V call is TRBV2, the J call TRBJ1-2; 9 positions agree with TRBD1. The germline V gene encodes CDR1 SNHLY and CDR2 FYNNEI. With V trimmed by 1 base and J by 6 bases, 3 bases remained unmatched. This CDR3 region has 14 residues. The CDR3 sequence: CASSEGTGGDGYTF. The CDR3 DNA is TGTGCCAGCAGTGAAGGCACAGGGGGCGATGGCTACACCTTC.

V usage is TRBV9 and J usage is TRBJ2-6; possible D gene TRBD2, 6 bases. Germline lookup yields CDR1 SGDLS and CDR2 YYNGEE. The CDR3 spans 16 residues. The V end lost 0 bases, the J end lost 1 base, and 8 bases lay between the germline ends. CDR3 nucleotide sequence: TGTGCCAGCAGCGTAGTCGGAGGGTCTGGGGCCAACGTCCTGACTTTC. Translated: CASSVVGGSGANVLTF.

The chain links TRBV5-8 to TRBJ2-7, with D uncertain. CDR3 length: 17 residues. Deletions cut 0 bases from V and 5 bases from J, with 21 bases between. Germline V gene data show CDR1 as SGHTS and CDR2 as YDEGEE. Here the CDR3 DNA reads TGTGCCAGCAGCTTGGAAGGTATCCCCTCCTCCTTCAACGAGCAGTACTTC. Protein product: CASSLEGIPSSFNEQYF.

This clone has a handful of counts. The V call is TRBV4-1, the J call TRBJ2-7; TRBD1 might be the D (6 bases). The ends were cut back, 2 bases at V and 0 bases at J, with 20 bases in the middle. The CDR3 loop spans 18 amino acids. Germline V gene sequence: CDR1 MGHRA, CDR2 YSYEKL. CDR3 region: CASSQRGSSGASSYEQYF. CDR3 coding DNA: TGCGCCAGCAGCCAAAGGGGGAGCTCCGGGGCCAGCTCCTACGAGCAGTACTTC.

The chain joins TRBV18 to TRBJ1-1; D remains unclear. With 2 bases removed from V and 11 bases from J, the gap between germline ends came to 12 bases. This CDR3 contains 12 residues. Germline-derived CDR1 and CDR2 are KGHSH and LQKENI. The chain's CDR3 is CASSPGIIGAFF. CDR3 DNA: TGTGCCAGCTCACCAGGCATTATAGGGGCTTTCTTT. The full variable domain, its missing parts supplied by reference TRBV18 and TRBJ1-1, is NAGVMQNPRHLVRRRGQEARLRCSPMKGHSHVYWYRQLPEEGLKFMVYLQKENIIDESGMPKERFSAEFPKEGPSILRIQQVVRGDSAAYFCASSPGIIGAFFGQGTRLTVV.

The chain combines TRBV18 with TRBJ1-1; maybe TRBD1 (5 bases). Trimming cost V 6 bases and J 5 bases, with 19 bases left between them. This CDR3 is 15 amino acids long. Germline V gene sequence: CDR1 KGHSH, CDR2 LQKENI. CDR3 bases: TGTGCCAGCTCCCTAGCGGGACCCGAGGGGACTGAAGCTTTCTTT. As protein: CASSLAGPEGTEAFF. The full variable domain, its missing parts supplied by reference TRBV18 and TRBJ1-1, is NAGVMQNPRHLVRRRGQEARLRCSPMKGHSHVYWYRQLPEEGLKFMVYLQKENIIDESGMPKERFSAEFPKEGPSILRIQQVVRGDSAAYFCASSLAGPEGTEAFFGQGTRLTVV.

The V and J genes are TRBV30 and TRBJ1-2; TRBD1 aligns across 7 bases. V shed 5 bases, J shed 6 bases, and the junction held 6 bases outside the gene matches. Germline assignment: CDR1 GTSNPN and CDR2 SVGIG (reference sequence). The CDR3 runs 12 residues. The CDR3 region is CAWLPGGHGYTF. DNA of the CDR3: TGTGCCTGGCTGCCAGGGGGTCATGGCTACACCTTC.

The V gene is TRBV7-8, the J gene TRBJ2-2, with 10 bases that match TRBD1. The germline CDR1 and CDR2 sequences are SGHVS and FQNEAQ. The length of the CDR3 is 16 residues. V shed 4 bases and J 7 bases; nucleotides not matched to a gene: 9. This chain's CDR3 is CASSSLGQGPNGELFF. As DNA, the CDR3 is TGTGCCAGCAGCTCCTTGGGACAGGGGCCGAACGGGGAGCTGTTTTTT.

The chain has TRBV6-5 and TRBJ1-1, with unresolved D. Germline lookup yields CDR1 MNHEY and CDR2 SVGAGI. Trimming stripped 6 bases from V and 2 bases from J, with 4 bases between. The CDR3 runs to 11 residues. The CDR3 DNA is TGTGCCAGCAGACTAAACACTGAAGCTTTCTTT. Translation gives CASRLNTEAFF.

This clone has just one count. The chain couples TRBV5-4 to TRBJ1-5; 8 bases are a match to TRBD1. Germline V lookup: CDR1 SGHNT, CDR2 YYREEE (reference sequence). CDR3 length: 17 amino acids. V trimming: 0 bases; J trimming: 0 bases; junction bases outside the gene matches: 5. The CDR3: CASSLDRGGHSNQPQHF. The CDR3, as DNA: TGTGCCAGCAGCTTGGACAGGGGGGGTCATAGCAATCAGCCCCAGCATTTT.

The V and J genes are TRBV5-1 and TRBJ1-1; D gene uncertain. The germline CDR1 and CDR2 sequences are SGHRS and YFSETQ. V was clipped by 0 bases and J by 5 bases, with 17 bases between them. The CDR3 is made up of 16 amino acids. CDR3 bases: TGCGCCAGCAGCTTGGAGTTTCCTGCCCAAGGGACTGAAGCTTTCTTT. Its translation: CASSLEFPAQGTEAFF.

V gene TRBV4-1 combines with J gene TRBJ2-2, with TRBD2 matching over 8 bases. The CDR3 runs to 14 residues. The V gene end was trimmed by 5 bases and the J gene end by 5 bases; junction bases not matched to a gene: 4. In germline, CDR1 is MGHRA, CDR2 YSYEKL. Written as DNA, the CDR3 is TGCGCCAGCAGCAGCGGGGGTTATACCGGGGAGCTGTTTTTT. Its protein is CASSSGGYTGELFF.

The chain combines TRBV30 with TRBJ2-5; D possibly corresponds to TRBD2 (5 bases). The V end lost 2 bases, the J end lost 6 bases, and 10 bases lay between the germline ends. This CDR3 is built from 12 residues. Germline V lookup: CDR1 GTSNPN, CDR2 SVGIG (reference sequence). The CDR3 protein is CAWSSSMQTQYF. For the CDR3, the DNA is TGTGCCTGGAGTTCTAGCATGCAGACCCAGTACTTC.

This chain's CDR3 is CASGLGENTEAFF. CDR3 DNA: TGTGCCAGCGGGTTAGGCGAGAACACTGAAGCTTTCTTT. V usage is TRBV2 and J usage is TRBJ1-1; no firm D call. V was pared by 8 bases and J by 1 base, with 11 bases between. Germline CDR1 reads SNHLY; CDR2 reads FYNNEI. The CDR3 is 13 residues long.